This T cell receptor (beta chain) was recovered during a study of cytomegalovirus exposure and HLA in healthy donors. Study-level points and caveats: Among the CMV-associated chains, three were confirmed in vitro as specific for CMV antigens. Usually a TCR sequence was rare, but some public TCRs were found in many donors. According to the study, roughly 160 TCR beta chains were cytomegalovirus-associated.

Concerning this clone: Its antigen remains unidentified.

CDR3 length: 16 residues. The junction had 5 bases not matched to a gene; V was cut back by 1 base and J by 4 bases. The germline V gene has CDR1 SGDLS and CDR2 YYNGEE. The assay was immunoSEQ multiplex PCR, and TCRdb's table has in-frame clones only and misses some. The repertoire holds approximately 120,000 clones, about 94% seen once, with roughly 1.2% in the top ten. The rearrangement links TRBV9 to TRBJ2-3; TRBD2 aligns across 11 bases. The sequence was obtained from a woman aged 18-30 years in good health and CMV-seronegative. Sequencing was carried out using PBMCs. Written as DNA, the CDR3 is TGTGCCAGCAGCGTAAGGCTAGCGGGGGGCGCAGATACGCAGTATTTT. Protein sequence: CASSVRLAGGADTQYF. Using reference TRBV9 and TRBJ2-3 for the parts outside the CDR3, the full variable domain is DSGVTQTPKHLITATGQRVTLRCSPRSGDLSVYWYQQSLDQGLQFLIQYYNGEERAKGNILERFSAQQFPDLHSELNLSSLELGDSALYFCASSVRLAGGADTQYFGPGTRLTVL.